This TCR beta chain was obtained from a study of blood T cell repertoires in COVID-19 (TCRdb year 2020). For the wider study: Collaborator samples came from the United States, Italy and Spain and covered acute and convalescent phases of COVID-19. The material from the prospective study consisted of cDNA or gDNA derived from T cells, B-cell-depleted T cells, or PBMCs. Subjects who had been exposed to COVID-19, were actively infected with it, or had recovered from it provided the deeply sampled blood TCRbeta repertoires that made up the dataset. The repertoires were released in a freely available public database intended as a resource for research on the immune response to SARS-CoV-2. The samples were drawn from two sources: the first 160 participants of the ongoing ImmuneRACE study, and some 1,300 subjects contributed by 6 global collaborators. Nearly every sample came with metadata listing a de-identified subject ID, COVID-19 status, age in years and sex. Where available, HLA class I and class II types were obtained from metadata supplied by the sample provider rather than from assay-based typing.

Summary of the overall study and its limitations: The amount of clinical and demographic metadata varied by source and participant and was provided uncurated.

A note on this clone: There is no known antigen for this receptor. The record has no base qualities; no much larger clone is one base away.

The immunoSEQ Assay, a bias-controlled multiplex PCR, was used to amplify TCRbeta CDR3 regions from genomic DNA. Under the source paper's analysis protocol: Within the assay, amplification of reference gene primers was used to estimate how many nucleated cells each sample contained. To quantify the absolute abundance of each unique TCRbeta CDR3 rearrangement, sequence reads were collapsed and filtered. For each sample, productive Simpson clonality was calculated as the square root of Simpson's diversity index over productive rearrangements. TCRdb holds this immuneACCESS table with in-frame rearrangements only. Some clones are missing; in checked studies, unresolved V genes explain under half, and the rest has no known cause. The V and J calls and clone size come from that table; D and trimming were worked out from the DNA. The sample includes some 150,000 clones, with about 84% observed a single time. The ten largest clones add up to approximately 6.6% of the sample.

The CDR3 holds 13 amino acids from the cysteine to the phenylalanine. CDR3 DNA is the only sequence kept; it has 39 bases, read in frame from the first base. From the germline V gene (reference sequence), CDR1 is DFQATT and CDR2 is SNEGSKA. Trimming costs V 3 bases and J 1 base, and their ends lie 8 bases apart. Whole blood was collected in K2EDTA tubes by collaborating institutions according to the institutions' own protocols. Collaborator samples were shipped for TCRbeta analysis as frozen whole blood, isolated PBMCs, or DNA extracted from either sample type. Specimen: peripheral blood. The V and J segments used are TRBV20-1 and TRBJ2-3, with TRBD2 as a weak D call on 5 bases. The TCR originated in a human donor in a cohort sampled during active COVID-19. The nucleotides are TGCAGTGCTAGTGACGGGGGCACAGATACGCAGTATTTT. This translates into CSASDGGTDTQYF.